This T cell receptor (beta chain) appears in the sequencing data of a study of chemoradiotherapy in HPV16-positive cancers. Study details: Candidate HPV-specific clones and shared TCR motifs came from a couple of HPV16-positive patients.

V was cut by 4 bases and J by 4 bases, with 15 bases left in between. Germline CDR1 and CDR2: SGDLS and YYNGEE. The CDR3 spans 14 residues. Assay used: immunoSEQ multiplex PCR; TCRdb lists only in-frame clones, some missing. The data contain about 13,000 clones, 70% to 85% of them seen just once; the ten biggest clones take up almost 6%. This TCR came from a human donor with HPV-associated anogenital cancer. This rearrangement joins TRBV9 to TRBJ2-7; D possibly uses TRBD1 or TRBD2 (5 bases each). This material consisted of blood, taken from a patient who underwent chemoradiotherapy. In DNA form, the CDR3 reads TGTGCCAGCAGCCCCCCGGGGCCTGGGTACGAGCAGTACTTC. This translates into CASSPPGPGYEQYF.